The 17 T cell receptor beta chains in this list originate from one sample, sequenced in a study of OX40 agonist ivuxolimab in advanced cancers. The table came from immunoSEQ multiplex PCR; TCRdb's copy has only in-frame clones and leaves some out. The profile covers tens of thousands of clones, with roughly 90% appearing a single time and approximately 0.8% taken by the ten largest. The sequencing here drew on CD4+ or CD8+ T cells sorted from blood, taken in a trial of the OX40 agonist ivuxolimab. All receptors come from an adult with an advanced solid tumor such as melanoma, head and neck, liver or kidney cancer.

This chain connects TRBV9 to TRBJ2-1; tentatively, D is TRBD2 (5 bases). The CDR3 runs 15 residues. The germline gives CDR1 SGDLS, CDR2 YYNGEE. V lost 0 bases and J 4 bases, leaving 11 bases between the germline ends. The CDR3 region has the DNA TGTGCCAGCAGCGTAGGGCTAGCTGGTTACAATGAGCAGTTCTTC. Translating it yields CASSVGLAGYNEQFF.

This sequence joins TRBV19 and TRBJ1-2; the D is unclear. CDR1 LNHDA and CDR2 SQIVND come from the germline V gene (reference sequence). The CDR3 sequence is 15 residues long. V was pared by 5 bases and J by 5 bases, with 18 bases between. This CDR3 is CASSPGEARPYGYTF. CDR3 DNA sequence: TGTGCCAGTAGTCCCGGGGAGGCGCGTCCTTATGGCTACACCTTC.

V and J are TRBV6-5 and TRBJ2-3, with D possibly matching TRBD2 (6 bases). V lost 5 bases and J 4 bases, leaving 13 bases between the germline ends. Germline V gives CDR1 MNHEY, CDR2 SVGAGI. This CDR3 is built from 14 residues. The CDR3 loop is CASSDGGAADTQYF. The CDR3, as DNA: TGTGCCAGCAGTGACGGGGGTGCCGCAGATACGCAGTATTTT.

In DNA form, the CDR3 reads TGTGCCTGGAGAGGGCAGGGTCGAGGCTACACCTTC. Translation: CAWRGQGRGYTF. V usage is TRBV30 and J usage is TRBJ1-2; tentative D call: TRBD1 (5 bases). The CDR3 spans 12 residues. V lost 3 bases to trimming and J lost 8 bases, with 13 bases between them. The germline V gene encodes CDR1 GTSNPN and CDR2 SVGIG (reference sequence).

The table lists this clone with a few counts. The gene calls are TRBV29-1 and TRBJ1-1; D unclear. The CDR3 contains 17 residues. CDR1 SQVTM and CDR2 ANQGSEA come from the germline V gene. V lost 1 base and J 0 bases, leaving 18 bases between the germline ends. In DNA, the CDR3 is TGCAGCGTTGAAGTCCAAGGAGGGTGGGATCTGAACACTGAAGCTTTCTTT. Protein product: CSVEVQGGWDLNTEAFF. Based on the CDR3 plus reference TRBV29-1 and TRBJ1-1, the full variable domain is SAVISQKPSRDICQRGTSLTIQCQVDSQVTMMFWYRQQPGQSLTLIATANQGSEATYESGFVIDKFPISRPNLTFSTLTVSNMSPEDSSIYLCSVEVQGGWDLNTEAFFGQGTRLTVV.

CDR3 nucleotides: TGTGCCAGCAGTGAATGGGCAGGGTTTGGCTACACCTTC. Its protein product is CASSEWAGFGYTF. The rearrangement uses TRBV25-1 and TRBJ1-2, with D possibly being TRBD1 (5 bases). V lost 1 base and J lost 7, with 10 bases in between. The CDR3 has 13 amino acids. Germline V gene data show CDR1 as MGHDK and CDR2 as SYGVNS.

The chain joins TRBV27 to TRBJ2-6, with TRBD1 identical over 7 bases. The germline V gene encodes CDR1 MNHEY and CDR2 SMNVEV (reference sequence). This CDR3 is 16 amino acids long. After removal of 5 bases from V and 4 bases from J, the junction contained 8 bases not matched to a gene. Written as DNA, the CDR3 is TGTGCCAGCAGTCCCCGGGACAGCCTCGGGGCCAACGTCCTGACTTTC. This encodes CASSPRDSLGANVLTF. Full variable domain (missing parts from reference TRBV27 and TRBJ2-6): EAQVTQNPRYLITVTGKKLTVTCSQNMNHEYMSWYRQDPGLGLRQIYYSMNVEVTDKGDVPEGYKVSRKEKRNFPLILESPSPNQTSLYFCASSPRDSLGANVLTFGAGSRLTVL.

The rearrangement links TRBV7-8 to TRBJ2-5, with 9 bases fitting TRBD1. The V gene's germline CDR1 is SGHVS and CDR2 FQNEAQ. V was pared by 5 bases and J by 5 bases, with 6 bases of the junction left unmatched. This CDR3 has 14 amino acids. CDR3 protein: CASSLRQGVETQYF. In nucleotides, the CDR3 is TGTGCCAGCAGCCTCCGACAGGGGGTCGAGACCCAGTACTTC. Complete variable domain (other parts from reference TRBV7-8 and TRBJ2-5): GAGVSQSPRYKVAKRGQDVALRCDPISGHVSLFWYQQALGQGPEFLTYFQNEAQLDKSGLPSDRFFAERPEGSVSTLKIQRTQQEDSAVYLCASSLRQGVETQYFGPGTRLLVL.

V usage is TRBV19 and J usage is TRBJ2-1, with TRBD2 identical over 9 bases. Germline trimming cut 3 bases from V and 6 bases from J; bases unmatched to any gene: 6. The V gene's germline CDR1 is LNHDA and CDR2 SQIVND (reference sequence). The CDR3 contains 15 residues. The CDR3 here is CASSIDGGRANEQFF. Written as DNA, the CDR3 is TGTGCCAGTAGTATTGACGGCGGGAGGGCCAATGAGCAGTTCTTC. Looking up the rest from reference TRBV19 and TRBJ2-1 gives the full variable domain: DGGITQSPKYLFRKEGQNVTLSCEQNLNHDAMYWYRQDPGQGLRLIYYSQIVNDFQKGDIAEGYSVSREKKESFPLTVTSAQKNPTAFYLCASSIDGGRANEQFFGPGTRLTVL.

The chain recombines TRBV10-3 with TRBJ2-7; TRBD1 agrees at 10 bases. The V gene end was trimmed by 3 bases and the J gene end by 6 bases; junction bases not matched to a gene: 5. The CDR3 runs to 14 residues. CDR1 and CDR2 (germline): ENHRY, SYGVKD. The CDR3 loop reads CAISETGQGTEQYF. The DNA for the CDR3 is TGTGCCATCAGTGAAACGGGACAGGGGACCGAGCAGTACTTC.

CDR3 in amino acids: CASSLLAGVYEQYF. In DNA, the CDR3 is TGTGCCAGCAGCTTATTAGCGGGGGTCTACGAGCAGTACTTC. The J gene is TRBJ2-7, the V gene TRBV7-2; 9 bases align to TRBD2. This CDR3 spans 14 amino acids. Trimming cost V 2 bases and J 3 bases; bases outside gene matches: 2. Germline V CDR1 and CDR2: SGHTA, FQGNSA.

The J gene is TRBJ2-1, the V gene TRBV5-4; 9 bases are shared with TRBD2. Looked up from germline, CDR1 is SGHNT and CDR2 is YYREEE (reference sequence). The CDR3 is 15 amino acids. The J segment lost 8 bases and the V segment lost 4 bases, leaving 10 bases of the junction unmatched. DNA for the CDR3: TGTGCCAGCAGCCTTAGCGGGGGCCTTAGGGATGAGCAGTTCTTC. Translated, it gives CASSLSGGLRDEQFF.

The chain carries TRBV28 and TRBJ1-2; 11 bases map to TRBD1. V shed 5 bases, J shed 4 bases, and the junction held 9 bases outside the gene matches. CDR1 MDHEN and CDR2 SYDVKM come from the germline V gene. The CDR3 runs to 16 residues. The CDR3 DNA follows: TGTGCCAGCAGTCTATTCGGACAGGGGGCTATCTATGGCTACACCTTC. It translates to CASSLFGQGAIYGYTF.

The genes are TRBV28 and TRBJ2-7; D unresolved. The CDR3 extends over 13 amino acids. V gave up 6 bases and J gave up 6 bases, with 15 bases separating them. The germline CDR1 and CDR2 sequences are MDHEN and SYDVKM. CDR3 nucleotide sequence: TGTGCCAGCAGATGGAGTATTGGGGTCGAGCAGTACTTC. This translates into CASRWSIGVEQYF. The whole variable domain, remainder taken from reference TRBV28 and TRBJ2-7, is DVKVTQSSRYLVKRTGEKVFLECVQDMDHENMFWYRQDPGLGLRLIYFSYDVKMKEKGDIPEGYSVSREKKERFSLILESASTNQTSMYLCASRWSIGVEQYFGPGTRLTVT.

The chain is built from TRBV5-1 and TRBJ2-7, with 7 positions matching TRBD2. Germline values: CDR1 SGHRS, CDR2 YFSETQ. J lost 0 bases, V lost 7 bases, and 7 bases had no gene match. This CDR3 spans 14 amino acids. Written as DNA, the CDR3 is TGCGCCAGCGGCCCCGGGGGGAGCTCCTACGAGCAGTACTTC. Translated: CASGPGGSSYEQYF.

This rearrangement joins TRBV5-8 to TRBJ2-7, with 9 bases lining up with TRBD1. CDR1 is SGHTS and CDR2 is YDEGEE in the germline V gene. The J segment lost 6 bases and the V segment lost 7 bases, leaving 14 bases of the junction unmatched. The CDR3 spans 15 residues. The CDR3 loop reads CASGYPGQGGGEQYF. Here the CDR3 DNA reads TGTGCCAGCGGCTACCCGGGACAGGGAGGGGGCGAGCAGTACTTC.

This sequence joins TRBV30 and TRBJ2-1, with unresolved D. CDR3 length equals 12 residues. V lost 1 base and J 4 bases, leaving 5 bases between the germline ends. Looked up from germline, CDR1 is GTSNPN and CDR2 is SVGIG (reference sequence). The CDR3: CAWSAGYNEQFF. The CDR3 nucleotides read TGTGCCTGGAGTGCAGGTTACAATGAGCAGTTCTTC. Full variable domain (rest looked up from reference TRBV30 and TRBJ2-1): SQTIHQWPATLVQPVGSPLSLECTVEGTSNPNLYWYRQAAGRGLQLLFYSVGIGQISSEVPQNLSASRPQDRQFILSSKKLLLSDSGFYLCAWSAGYNEQFFGPGTRLTVL.